These T cell receptor beta chains were read from a single sample in a study of blood T cell repertoires in COVID-19. Sequencing used immunoSEQ multiplex PCR; TCRdb keeps in-frame clones, though not all of them. The sample consists of roughly 80,000 clones, roughly 82% of them appearing once. The specimen sequenced was peripheral blood. The receptors shown here come from an elderly man with acute or convalescent COVID-19. Each CDR3 is given with its conserved first and last residue. Fields, in order: clone size, V gene, J gene, D gene, CDR3 DNA, CDR3 protein. D genes are given only for firm matches. Size is stated for part of the rows, as once, few or many counts, or as a class when the clone is expanded.

abundance: .
v_gene: TRBV5-4
j_gene: TRBJ1-2
d_gene: TRBD1
CDR3nt: TGTGCCAGCAGCCTAGGGACAGAACATGGCTACACCTTC
CDR3aa: CASSLGTEHGYTF

abundance: .
v_gene: TRBV6-5
j_gene: TRBJ1-1
d_gene: .
CDR3nt: TGTGCCAGCAGGCTAATTCAGGGTTACACTGAAGCTTTCTTT
CDR3aa: CASRLIQGYTEAFF

abundance: .
v_gene: TRBV29-1
j_gene: TRBJ1-1
d_gene: TRBD1
CDR3nt: TGCAGCGTTGTAGGGGACAGGGGATCCACTGAAGCTTTCTTT
CDR3aa: CSVVGDRGSTEAFF

abundance: .
v_gene: TRBV4-1
j_gene: TRBJ2-2
d_gene: .
CDR3nt: TGCGCCAGCAGCCAGGGGGGTCCGTCGAACACCGGGGAGCTGTTTTTT
CDR3aa: CASSQGGPSNTGELFF

abundance: once
v_gene: TRBV7-9
j_gene: TRBJ2-3
d_gene: .
CDR3nt: TGTGCCAGCAGCTTAGATACAGGGAGCACAGATACGCAGTATTTT
CDR3aa: CASSLDTGSTDTQYF

abundance: .
v_gene: TRBV29-1
j_gene: TRBJ1-2
d_gene: TRBD1
CDR3nt: TGCAGCGTTGCGGGACAGGACTATGGCTACACCTTC
CDR3aa: CSVAGQDYGYTF

abundance: .
v_gene: TRBV9
j_gene: TRBJ1-1
d_gene: .
CDR3nt: TGTGCCAGCAGAGGAGACACTGAAGCTTTCTTT
CDR3aa: CASRGDTEAFF

abundance: .
v_gene: TRBV6-5
j_gene: TRBJ1-5
d_gene: TRBD1
CDR3nt: TGTGCCAGCAGTCCCAGGACAGGGTTAGGGCAGCCCCAGCATTTT
CDR3aa: CASSPRTGLGQPQHF

abundance: few
v_gene: TRBV6-5
j_gene: TRBJ1-3
d_gene: .
CDR3nt: TGTGCCAGCTCCAGTCGCAACACCATATATTTT
CDR3aa: CASSSRNTIYF

abundance: .
v_gene: TRBV2
j_gene: TRBJ2-6
d_gene: .
CDR3nt: TGTGCCAGCACTGGCAGCCTAGCGACCTCTGGGGCCAACGTCCTGACTTTC
CDR3aa: CASTGSLATSGANVLTF

abundance: .
v_gene: TRBV9
j_gene: TRBJ1-3
d_gene: TRBD1
CDR3nt: TGTGCCAGCAGCAAAGGGACAGAGTCTGGAAACACCATATATTTT
CDR3aa: CASSKGTESGNTIYF

abundance: once
v_gene: TRBV7-9
j_gene: TRBJ1-4
d_gene: .
CDR3nt: TGTGCCAGCAGCGGGGGCGTGGAAAAACTGTTTTTT
CDR3aa: CASSGGVEKLFF

abundance: .
v_gene: TRBV10-3
j_gene: TRBJ2-3
d_gene: .
CDR3nt: TGTGCCATCAGTGAGTCTAGGGGGATCACAGATACGCAGTATTTT
CDR3aa: CAISESRGITDTQYF

abundance: .
v_gene: TRBV19
j_gene: TRBJ2-2
d_gene: .
CDR3nt: TGTGCCAGTAGTATCCGTCAGGGGTCGAACACCGGGGAGCTGTTTTTT
CDR3aa: CASSIRQGSNTGELFF

abundance: few
v_gene: TRBV5-1
j_gene: TRBJ1-6
d_gene: TRBD1
CDR3nt: TGCGCCAGCAGCCCGGACAGGGGTAATTCACCCCTCCACTTT
CDR3aa: CASSPDRGNSPLHF

abundance: .
v_gene: TRBV6-5
j_gene: TRBJ1-2
d_gene: .
CDR3nt: TGTGCCAGCAGTCGAACGACGAGGTACTACTATGGCTACACCTTC
CDR3aa: CASSRTTRYYYGYTF

abundance: .
v_gene: TRBV5-4
j_gene: TRBJ2-3
d_gene: TRBD2
CDR3nt: TGTGCCAGCAGCTTGGATGGCGGGGGAGCAGATACGCAGTATTTT
CDR3aa: CASSLDGGGADTQYF

abundance: .
v_gene: TRBV7-6
j_gene: TRBJ1-4
d_gene: TRBD1
CDR3nt: TGTGCCAGCAGCGTCGGCGGGACAGGAAATGAAAAACTGTTTTTT
CDR3aa: CASSVGGTGNEKLFF

abundance: .
v_gene: TRBV6-5
j_gene: TRBJ1-1
d_gene: .
CDR3nt: TGTGCCAGCAGCCCGCCCAGGCCTGGGGGGACTGAAGCTTTCTTT
CDR3aa: CASSPPRPGGTEAFF

abundance: .
v_gene: TRBV5-6
j_gene: TRBJ1-2
d_gene: .
CDR3nt: TGTGCCAGCAGCTTGGGCTCGCGAGGCTACACCTTC
CDR3aa: CASSLGSRGYTF

abundance: .
v_gene: TRBV6-1
j_gene: TRBJ2-3
d_gene: TRBD2
CDR3nt: TGTGCCAGCAGTGATGGCGGGAGAAGCCCCCAGTATTTT
CDR3aa: CASSDGGRSPQYF